These T cell receptor beta chains were read from a single sample in a study of early T cells in non-severe SARS-CoV-2 infection. TCRdb ran MiXCR on the 5' RACE reads and lists one entry per CDR3 protein. Of fewer than 85,000 distinct CDR3 sequences in the sample, about 10% were seen once. Sequences were derived from whole blood, sampled at baseline. Receptors were obtained from an adult who was a healthcare worker with PCR-confirmed SARS-CoV-2 infection or an uninfected control (not recorded which). The CDR3 runs from the conserved cysteine through the conserved F or W. The D gene is left open where the match is weak. Rows give clone size only sometimes, using once, few, many, or a class for an expanded clone.

CDR3 length,V gene,D gene,clone size,J gene,CDR3 protein,CDR3 DNA
14,TRBV27,-,-,TRBJ2-5,CASRRQLKEETQYF,TGTGCCAGCAGGCGACAGCTCAAGGAAGAGACCCAGTACTTC
15,TRBV20-1,TRBD1,few,TRBJ1-1,CSAAPPGTGSTEAFF,TGCAGTGCCGCTCCTCCCGGGACAGGGAGCACTGAAGCTTTCTTT
16,TRBV7-9,-,many,TRBJ1-1,CASSLGFGDMNTEAFF,TGTGCCAGCAGCTTAGGGTTCGGGGACATGAACACTGAAGCTTTCTTT
22,TRBV18,-,-,TRBJ2-2,CASLPSPRQSQTRTGSFGELFF,TGTGCCAGCTTACCTAGCCCTCGACAGTCCCAAACCCGAACAGGGAGTTTCGGGGAGCTGTTTTTT
15,TRBV5-1,TRBD1,few,TRBJ1-5,CASSLDGTANQPQHF,TGCGCCAGCAGCTTGGATGGGACAGCCAATCAGCCCCAGCATTTT
14,TRBV29-1,TRBD1,-,TRBJ1-1,CSGEVGGEATEAFF,TGCAGCGGGGAGGTAGGGGGCGAGGCCACTGAAGCTTTCTTT
17,TRBV6-6,TRBD1,few,TRBJ1-2,CASSFTTRDREVYGYTF,TGTGCCAGCAGTTTCACAACACGGGACAGGGAAGTCTATGGCTACACCTTC
15,TRBV10-3,-,few,TRBJ1-1,CAISETPGHPTTAFF,TGTGCCATCAGTGAGACACCGGGACATCCCACGACAGCTTTCTTT
15,TRBV6-5,-,few,TRBJ2-3,CASRSGPDPTDTQYF,TGTGCCAGCCGCTCGGGCCCCGACCCCACAGATACGCAGTATTTT
13,TRBV29-1,-,-,TRBJ2-7,CSVDLSSTGEQYF,TGCAGCGTTGACCTCAGTTCTACAGGGGAGCAGTACTTC
14,TRBV2,TRBD2,many,TRBJ2-7,CASSQASGVIEQYF,TGTGCCTCCTCTCAGGCTAGCGGGGTCATCGAGCAGTACTTC
13,TRBV5-6,-,many,TRBJ2-1,CASSLVSYNEQFF,TGTGCCAGCAGCTTGGTCTCCTACAATGAGCAGTTCTTC
15,TRBV7-7,-,-,TRBJ2-3,CASSPSAGRADTQYF,TGTGCCAGCAGCCCCAGTGCTGGCCGGGCAGATACGCAGTATTTT
15,TRBV15,-,-,TRBJ2-6,CATSRDHSGANVLTF,TGTGCCACCAGCAGAGATCACTCTGGGGCCAACGTCCTGACTTTC
16,TRBV29-1,TRBD1,-,TRBJ1-4,CSVDESGGTTNEKLFF,TGCAGCGTTGATGAGTCAGGGGGAACAACTAATGAAAAACTGTTTTTT
16,TRBV20-1,TRBD2,-,TRBJ2-7,CSAQSASGGASDEQYF,TGCAGTGCTCAGTCGGCTAGCGGGGGGGCCAGCGACGAGCAGTACTTC
18,TRBV27,-,few,TRBJ1-6,CASSPNSGPSSYNSPLHF,TGTGCCAGCAGTCCCAACTCAGGGCCGAGCTCCTATAATTCACCCCTCCACTTT
15,TRBV6-5,-,many,TRBJ1-1,CASRRWTRENTEAFF,TGTGCCAGCAGGCGGTGGACCCGGGAGAACACTGAAGCTTTCTTT
14,TRBV6-6,TRBD1,-,TRBJ1-5,CASSYKDRDQPQHF,TGTGCCAGCAGTTACAAGGACAGGGATCAGCCCCAGCATTTT
13,TRBV6-1,-,few,TRBJ1-2,CASRWGPNYGYTF,TGTGCCAGCAGATGGGGACCTAACTATGGCTACACCTTC
14,TRBV7-2,-,many,TRBJ2-2,CASSLGLRAGELFF,TGTGCCAGCAGCTTAGGGTTGCGCGCCGGGGAGCTTTTTTTT
16,TRBV7-8,-,-,TRBJ1-4,CASSSSRLMEWEKLFF,TGTGCCAGCAGCTCCAGCAGGCTGATGGAATGGGAAAAACTGTTTTTT
16,TRBV4-2,-,-,TRBJ2-3,CASSQSLSGPADTQYF,TGTGCCAGCAGCCAAAGTTTAAGTGGGCCGGCAGATACGCAGTATTTT
14,TRBV4-3,-,few,TRBJ2-7,CASSQALATYEQYF,TGCGCCAGCAGCCAGGCACTAGCAACCTACGAGCAGTACTTC
14,TRBV9,-,-,TRBJ2-5,CASSVGDERGNQYF,TGTGCCAGCAGCGTAGGAGACGAAAGGGGAAACCAGTACTTC
14,TRBV7-3,-,-,TRBJ2-7,CASSFTPGGYEQYF,TGTGCCAGCAGCTTTACGCCGGGCGGCTACGAGCAGTACTTC
18,TRBV15,-,-,TRBJ2-1,CATREDWTRGSSYNEQFF,TGTGCCACCAGAGAGGACTGGACAAGGGGAAGCTCCTACAATGAGCAGTTCTTC
14,TRBV29-1,TRBD1,few,TRBJ2-3,CSTGQAGGADTQYF,TGCAGCACAGGACAGGCCGGCGGTGCAGATACGCAGTATTTT
13,TRBV29-1,TRBD1,-,TRBJ1-1,CSVGRDSNTEAFF,TGCAGCGTTGGCCGGGACAGTAACACTGAAGCTTTCTTT
15,TRBV3-1,-,few,TRBJ1-3,CASSHTGRSGNTIYF,TGTGCCAGCAGTCATACAGGGCGCTCTGGAAACACCATATATTTT
16,TRBV11-2,-,many,TRBJ2-7,CASSHSTSGHYYEQYF,TGTGCCAGCAGCCATAGTACCTCGGGACACTACTACGAGCAGTACTTC
15,TRBV14,TRBD2,-,TRBJ2-5,CASSLIAGWQETQYF,TGTGCCAGCAGCCTCATAGCGGGGTGGCAAGAGACCCAGTACTTC
12,TRBV6-4,-,-,TRBJ2-2,CASRSDWGELFF,TGTGCCAGCAGATCAGACTGGGGGGAGCTGTTTTTT
17,TRBV20-1,TRBD1,-,TRBJ2-1,CSARQRTGGSSYNEQFF,TGCAGTGCTAGACAACGAACAGGGGGCAGTTCCTACAATGAGCAGTTCTTC
16,TRBV3-1,TRBD2,-,TRBJ2-1,CASSPSSGGANNEQFF,TGTGCCAGCAGCCCTTCTAGCGGGGGGGCGAACAATGAGCAGTTCTTC
15,TRBV7-9,TRBD2,few,TRBJ2-2,CASSPLSTSAGELFF,TGTGCCAGCAGCCCCCTTTCGACTAGCGCCGGGGAGCTGTTTTTT
14,TRBV5-1,-,many,TRBJ1-2,CASSSTGFNYGYTF,TGCGCCAGCAGCTCGACAGGCTTTAACTATGGCTACACCTTC
13,TRBV14,-,many,TRBJ1-2,CASSQLQSGGYTF,TGTGCCAGCAGCCAGTTACAGAGTGGTGGCTACACCTTC
15,TRBV9,-,many,TRBJ1-1,CASSVDSVEDTEAFF,TGTGCCAGCAGCGTAGATTCTGTGGAGGACACTGAAGCTTTCTTT
17,TRBV15,-,-,TRBJ2-3,CATSRVGTGTATDTQYF,TGTGCCACCAGCAGAGTAGGAACAGGGACCGCGACAGATACGCAGTATTTT
11,TRBV2,-,-,TRBJ1-2,CASRTSYGYTF,TGTGCCAGCAGGACATCGTATGGCTACACCTTC
12,TRBV29-1,-,-,TRBJ1-4,CSAGLRGEKLFF,TGCAGCGCGGGCCTTCGCGGTGAAAAACTGTTTTTT
13,TRBV28,-,few,TRBJ1-2,CASSLPVGAGYTF,TGTGCCAGCAGTTTACCGGTAGGGGCTGGCTACACCTTC
15,TRBV3-1,-,many,TRBJ2-4,CASSQGRAAGNIQYF,TGTGCCAGCAGCCAAGGCCGAGCGGCTGGGAACATTCAGTACTTC
15,TRBV20-1,-,-,TRBJ2-1,CSASVRVLSYNEQFF,TGCAGTGCCTCCGTTCGCGTACTCTCCTACAATGAGCAGTTCTTC
17,TRBV7-9,TRBD1,-,TRBJ2-1,CASSVGPGQTSYNEQFF,TGTGCCAGCAGCGTCGGCCCGGGACAGACCTCCTACAATGAGCAGTTCTTC
13,TRBV29-1,-,-,TRBJ1-3,CSVAPTGGNTIYF,TGCAGCGTTGCCCCGACTGGAGGAAACACCATATATTTT
13,TRBV7-2,-,many,TRBJ1-1,CASSFNRDTEAFF,TGTGCCAGCAGCTTCAATCGGGACACTGAAGCTTTCTTT
14,TRBV12-5,-,few,TRBJ1-6,CASGLGLLDSPLHF,TGTGCTAGTGGTTTGGGACTGTTGGATTCACCCCTCCACTTT
14,TRBV28,TRBD2,-,TRBJ2-1,CASGTSGGHNEQFF,TGTGCCAGCGGTACTAGCGGGGGACACAATGAGCAGTTCTTC
15,TRBV9,-,few,TRBJ2-3,CASSVGQLNTDTQYF,TGTGCCAGCAGCGTAGGACAGCTTAACACAGATACGCAGTATTTT
13,TRBV29-1,-,many,TRBJ1-1,CSVDRTADTEAFF,TGCAGCGTTGATAGGACGGCTGACACTGAAGCTTTCTTT
15,TRBV29-1,-,-,TRBJ1-2,CSVEDRTLTGYGYTF,TGCAGCGTTGAGGACAGAACCCTCACGGGCTATGGCTACACCTTC